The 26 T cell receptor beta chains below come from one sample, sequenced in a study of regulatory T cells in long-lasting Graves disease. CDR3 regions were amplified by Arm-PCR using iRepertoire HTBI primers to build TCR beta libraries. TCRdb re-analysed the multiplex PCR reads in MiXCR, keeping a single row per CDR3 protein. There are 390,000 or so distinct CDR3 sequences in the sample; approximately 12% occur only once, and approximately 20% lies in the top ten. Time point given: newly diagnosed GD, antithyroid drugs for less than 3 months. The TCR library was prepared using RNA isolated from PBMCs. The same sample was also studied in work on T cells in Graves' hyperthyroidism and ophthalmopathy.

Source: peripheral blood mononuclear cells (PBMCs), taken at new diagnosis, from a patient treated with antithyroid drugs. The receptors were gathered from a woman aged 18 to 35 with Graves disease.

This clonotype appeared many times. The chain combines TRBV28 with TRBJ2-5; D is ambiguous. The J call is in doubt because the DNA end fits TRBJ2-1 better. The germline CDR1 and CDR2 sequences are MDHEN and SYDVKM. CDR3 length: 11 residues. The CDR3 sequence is CASSHWGEQFF. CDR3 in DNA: TGTGCCAGCAGTCACTGGGGTGAGCAGTTCTTC.

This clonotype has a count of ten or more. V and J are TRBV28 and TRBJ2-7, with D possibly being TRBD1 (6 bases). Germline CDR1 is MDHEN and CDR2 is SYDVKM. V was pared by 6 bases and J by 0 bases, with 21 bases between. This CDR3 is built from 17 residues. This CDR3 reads CASSRGPITINSYEQYV. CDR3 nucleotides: TGTGCCAGCAGCAGGGGACCTATAACCATAAACTCCTACGAGCAGTACGTC.

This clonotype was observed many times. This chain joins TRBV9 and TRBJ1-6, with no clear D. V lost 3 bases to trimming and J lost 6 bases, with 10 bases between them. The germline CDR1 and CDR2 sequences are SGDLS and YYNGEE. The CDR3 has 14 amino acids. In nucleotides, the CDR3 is TGTGCCAGCAGCGGCATAGCGCGTAATTCACCCCTCCACTTT. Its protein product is CASSGIARNSPLHF.

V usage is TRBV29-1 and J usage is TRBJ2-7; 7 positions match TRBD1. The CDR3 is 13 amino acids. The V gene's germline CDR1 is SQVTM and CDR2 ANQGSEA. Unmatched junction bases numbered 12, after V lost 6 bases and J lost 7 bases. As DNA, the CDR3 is TGCAGCGTACAGGGACAGAGCCTTCGGGAGCAGTACTTC. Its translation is CSVQGQSLREQYF.

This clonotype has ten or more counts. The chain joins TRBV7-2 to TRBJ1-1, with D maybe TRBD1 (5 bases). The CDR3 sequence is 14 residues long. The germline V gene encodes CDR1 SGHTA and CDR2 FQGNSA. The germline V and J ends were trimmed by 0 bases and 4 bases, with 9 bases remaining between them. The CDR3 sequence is CASSLAQGLTEAFF. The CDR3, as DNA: TGTGCCAGCAGCTTAGCGCAGGGCCTCACTGAAGCTTTCTTT.

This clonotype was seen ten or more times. The chain's CDR3 is CSARPPERYEQYF. In nucleotides, the CDR3 is TGCAGTGCTAGACCTCCGGAGAGGTACGAGCAGTACTTC. The chain couples TRBV20-1 to TRBJ2-7, with D hard to call. From germline, CDR1 is DFQATT and CDR2 SNEGSKA (reference sequence). This CDR3 is built from 13 residues. V dropped 2 bases and J dropped 4 bases, with 12 bases sitting between them.

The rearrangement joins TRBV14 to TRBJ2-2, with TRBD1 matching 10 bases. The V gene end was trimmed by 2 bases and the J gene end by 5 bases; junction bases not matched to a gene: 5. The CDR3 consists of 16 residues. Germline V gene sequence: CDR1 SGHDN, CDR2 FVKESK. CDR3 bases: TGTGCCAGCAGCCAATGGCCGGGACAGGGGACCGGGGAGCTGTTTTTT. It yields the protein CASSQWPGQGTGELFF.

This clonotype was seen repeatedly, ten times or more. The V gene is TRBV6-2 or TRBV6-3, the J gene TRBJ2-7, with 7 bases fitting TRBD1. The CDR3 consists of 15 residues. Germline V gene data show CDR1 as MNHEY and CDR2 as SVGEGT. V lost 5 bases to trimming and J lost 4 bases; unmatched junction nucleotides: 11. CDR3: CASSDHGTVGYEQYV. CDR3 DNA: TGTGCCAGCAGTGATCACGGGACAGTAGGATACGAGCAGTACGTC.

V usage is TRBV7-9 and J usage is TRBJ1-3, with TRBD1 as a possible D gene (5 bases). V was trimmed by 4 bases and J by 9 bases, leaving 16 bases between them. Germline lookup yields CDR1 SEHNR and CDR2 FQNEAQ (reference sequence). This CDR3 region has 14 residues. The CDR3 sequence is CASSSGRVVSTIYF. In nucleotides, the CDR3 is TGTGCCAGCAGCTCGGGGCGGGTTGTGAGCACCATATATTTT.

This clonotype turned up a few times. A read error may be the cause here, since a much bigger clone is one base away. The CDR3 nucleotides read TGTGCCAGCAGTTACGGGACTAGATACAATGAGCAGTTCTTC. Translated: CASSYGTRYNEQFF. The chain has TRBV6-2 or TRBV6-3 and TRBJ2-1; 8 bases line up with TRBD2. Germline V gives CDR1 MNHEY, CDR2 SVGEGT. Germline trimming cut 2 bases from V and 4 bases from J; bases unmatched to any gene: 1. This CDR3 comprises 14 residues.

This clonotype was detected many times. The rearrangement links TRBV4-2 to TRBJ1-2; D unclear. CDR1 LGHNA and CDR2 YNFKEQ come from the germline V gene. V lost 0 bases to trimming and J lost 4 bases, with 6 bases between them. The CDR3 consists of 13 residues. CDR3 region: CASSQERSYGYTF. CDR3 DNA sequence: TGTGCCAGCAGCCAAGAACGGAGCTATGGCTACACCTTC.

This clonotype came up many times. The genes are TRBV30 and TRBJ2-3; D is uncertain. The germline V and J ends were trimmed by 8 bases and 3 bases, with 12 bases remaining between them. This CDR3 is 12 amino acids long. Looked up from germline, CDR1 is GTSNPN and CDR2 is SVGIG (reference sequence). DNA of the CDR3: TGTGCCACTAACCTAGAAACAGATACGCAGTATTTT. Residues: CATNLETDTQYF.

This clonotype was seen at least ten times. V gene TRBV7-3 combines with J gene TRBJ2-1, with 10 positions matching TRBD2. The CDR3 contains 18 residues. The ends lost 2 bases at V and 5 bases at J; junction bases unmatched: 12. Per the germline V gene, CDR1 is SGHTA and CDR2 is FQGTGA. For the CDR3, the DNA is TGTGCCAGCAGCTTAGATGGGATTAGCGGGAGGATCGACAATGAGCAGTTCTTC. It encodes CASSLDGISGRIDNEQFF.

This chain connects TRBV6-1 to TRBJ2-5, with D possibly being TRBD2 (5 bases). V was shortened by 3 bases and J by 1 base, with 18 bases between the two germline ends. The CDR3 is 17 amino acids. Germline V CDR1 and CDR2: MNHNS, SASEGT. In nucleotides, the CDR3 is TGTGCCAGCAGTGATTATATTACGGGTCGGGGCCAAGAGACCCAGTACTTC. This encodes CASSDYITGRGQETQYF.

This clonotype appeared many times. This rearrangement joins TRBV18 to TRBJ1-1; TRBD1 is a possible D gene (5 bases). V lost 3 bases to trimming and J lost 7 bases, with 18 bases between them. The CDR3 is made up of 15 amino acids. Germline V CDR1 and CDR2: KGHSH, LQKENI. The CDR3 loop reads CASSPGAGTQNEAFF. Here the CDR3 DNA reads TGTGCCAGCTCACCTGGAGCCGGGACCCAAAATGAAGCTTTCTTT.

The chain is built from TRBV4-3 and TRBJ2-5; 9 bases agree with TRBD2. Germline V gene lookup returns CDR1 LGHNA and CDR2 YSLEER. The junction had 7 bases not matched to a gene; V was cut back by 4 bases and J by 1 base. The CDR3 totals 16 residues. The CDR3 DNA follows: TGCGCCAGCAGCCCCCGGCGGGGGGGGCTCCAAGAGACCCAGTACTTC. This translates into CASSPRRGGLQETQYF.

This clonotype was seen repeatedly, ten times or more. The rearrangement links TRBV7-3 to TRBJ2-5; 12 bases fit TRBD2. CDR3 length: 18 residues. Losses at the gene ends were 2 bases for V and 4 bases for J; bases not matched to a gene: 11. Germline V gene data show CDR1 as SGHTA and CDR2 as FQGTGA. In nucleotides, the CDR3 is TGTGCCAGCAGCTTAGGGATACTAGCGGGAGGAGATGGAGAGACCCAGTACTTC. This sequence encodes CASSLGILAGGDGETQYF.

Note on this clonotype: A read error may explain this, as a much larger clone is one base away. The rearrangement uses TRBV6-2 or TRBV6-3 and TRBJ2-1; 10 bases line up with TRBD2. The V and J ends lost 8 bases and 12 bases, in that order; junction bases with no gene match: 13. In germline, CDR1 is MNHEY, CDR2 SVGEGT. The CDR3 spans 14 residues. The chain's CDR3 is CASREAGGVYGQFF. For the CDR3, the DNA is TGTGCCAGCCGCGAAGCGGGAGGGGTTTATGGGCAGTTCTTC.

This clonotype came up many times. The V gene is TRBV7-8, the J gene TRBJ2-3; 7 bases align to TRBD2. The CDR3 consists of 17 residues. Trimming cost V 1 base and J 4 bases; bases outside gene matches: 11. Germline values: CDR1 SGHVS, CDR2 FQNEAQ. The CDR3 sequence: CASSLVLGGSGSDTQYF. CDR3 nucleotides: TGTGCCAGCAGCTTAGTTTTGGGCGGGAGTGGGTCAGATACGCAGTATTTT. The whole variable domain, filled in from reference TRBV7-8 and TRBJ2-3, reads GAGVSQSPRYKVAKRGQDVALRCDPISGHVSLFWYQQALGQGPEFLTYFQNEAQLDKSGLPSDRFFAERPEGSVSTLKIQRTQQEDSAVYLCASSLVLGGSGSDTQYFGPGTRLTVL.

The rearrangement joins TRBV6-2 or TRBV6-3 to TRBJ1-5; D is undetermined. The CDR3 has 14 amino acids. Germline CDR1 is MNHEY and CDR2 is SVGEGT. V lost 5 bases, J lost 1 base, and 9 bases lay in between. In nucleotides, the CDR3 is TGTGCCAGCAGTCCTCGCAGAAGCAATCAGCCCCAGCATTTT. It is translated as CASSPRRSNQPQHF.

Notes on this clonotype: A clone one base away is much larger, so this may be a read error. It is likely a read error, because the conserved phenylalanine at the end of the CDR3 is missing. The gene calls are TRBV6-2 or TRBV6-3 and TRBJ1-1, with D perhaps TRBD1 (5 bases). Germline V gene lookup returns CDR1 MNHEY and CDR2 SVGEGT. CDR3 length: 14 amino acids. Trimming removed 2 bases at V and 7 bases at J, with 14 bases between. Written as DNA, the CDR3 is TGTGCCAGCAGTTACGAGGCTGGGGGGATTGAAGCTTTCTCT. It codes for CASSYEAGGIEAFS.

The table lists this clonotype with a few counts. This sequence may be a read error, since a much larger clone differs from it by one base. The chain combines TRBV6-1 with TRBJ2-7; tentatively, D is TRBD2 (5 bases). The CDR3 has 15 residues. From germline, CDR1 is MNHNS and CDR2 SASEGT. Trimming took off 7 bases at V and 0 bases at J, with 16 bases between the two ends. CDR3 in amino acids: CASNQDPAASYEQYV. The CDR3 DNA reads TGTGCCAGCAATCAAGACCCAGCGGCCTCCTACGAGCAGTACGTC.

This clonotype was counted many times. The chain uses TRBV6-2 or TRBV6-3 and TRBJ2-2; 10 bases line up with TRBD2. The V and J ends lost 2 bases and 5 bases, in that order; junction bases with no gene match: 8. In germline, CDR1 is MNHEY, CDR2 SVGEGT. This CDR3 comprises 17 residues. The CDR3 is CASSYPSGRAWTGELFF. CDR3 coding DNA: TGTGCCAGCAGTTACCCCAGCGGGAGGGCTTGGACCGGGGAGCTGTTTTTT.

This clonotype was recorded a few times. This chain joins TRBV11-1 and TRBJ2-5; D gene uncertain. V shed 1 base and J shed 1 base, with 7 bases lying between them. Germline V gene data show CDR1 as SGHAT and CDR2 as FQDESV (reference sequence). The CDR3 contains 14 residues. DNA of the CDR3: TGTGCCAGCAGCTTAGTTTGGGGCCAAGAGACCCAGTACTTC. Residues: CASSLVWGQETQYF.

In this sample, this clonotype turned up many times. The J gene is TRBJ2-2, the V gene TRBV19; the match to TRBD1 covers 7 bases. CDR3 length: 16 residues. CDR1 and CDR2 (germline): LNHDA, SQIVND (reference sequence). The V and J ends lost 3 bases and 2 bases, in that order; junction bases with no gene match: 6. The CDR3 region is CASSITGTVNTGELFF. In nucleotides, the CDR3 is TGTGCCAGTAGTATCACCGGGACAGTTAACACCGGGGAGCTGTTTTTT.

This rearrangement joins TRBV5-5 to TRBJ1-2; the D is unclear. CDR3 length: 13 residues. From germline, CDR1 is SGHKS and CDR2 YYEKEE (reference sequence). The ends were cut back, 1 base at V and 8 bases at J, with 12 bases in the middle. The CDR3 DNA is TGTGCCAGCAGCTTGAGTCTGCCGGCGGGCTACACCTTC. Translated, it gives CASSLSLPAGYTF.